This passage covers 22 T cell receptor beta chains from one sample sequenced in a study of CD8 T cells in ankylosing spondylitis. Broader study findings: Blood of patients with ankylosing spondylitis appeared to be characterized by a TCR beta motif of about eight highly homologous variants.

MiXCR, run by TCRdb on the 5' RACE reads, gives a single entry per CDR3 protein. The data show over 400,000 distinct CDR3 sequences, 25% to 30% seen once. No antigen is known for these receptors. The sample consisted of blood, either unsorted or a sorted T cell fraction (not recorded which). These receptors all stem from a male donor with ankylosing spondylitis.

This rearrangement joins TRBV20-1 to TRBJ1-1; 11 positions match TRBD1. With V trimmed by 6 bases and J by 4 bases, 7 bases remained unmatched. The germline CDR1 and CDR2 sequences are DFQATT and SNEGSKA (reference sequence). This CDR3 has 14 amino acids. DNA of the CDR3: TGCAGTGCGCCGGACAGGGGGCAGGGCACTGAAGCTTTCTTT. This sequence encodes CSAPDRGQGTEAFF.

The rearrangement uses TRBV11-2 and TRBJ2-2; no definite D call. Germline V gene sequence: CDR1 SGHAT, CDR2 FQNNGV. V was clipped by 6 bases and J by 10 bases, with 9 bases between them. The CDR3 runs 11 residues. The CDR3 loop is CASSPFEELFF. The CDR3 bases are TGTGCCAGCAGTCCCTTTGAGGAGCTGTTTTTT.

The V and J genes are TRBV20-1 and TRBJ1-1; tentatively, D is TRBD1 (6 bases). The CDR3 sequence is 13 residues long. Germline lookup yields CDR1 DFQATT and CDR2 SNEGSKA (reference sequence). The V end lost 3 bases, the J end lost 10 bases, and 18 bases lay between the germline ends. The CDR3 nucleotides read TGCAGTGCTAGTACCCGGACAGTCGCTGGAGCTTTCTTT. Its translation is CSASTRTVAGAFF.

This clonotype was found a few times. The chain combines TRBV20-1 with TRBJ2-5; D is unclear. The germline V and J ends were trimmed by 6 bases and 6 bases, with 23 bases remaining between them. This CDR3 spans 15 amino acids. Germline V lookup: CDR1 DFQATT, CDR2 SNEGSKA (reference sequence). CDR3 bases: TGCAGTGCGCGTCGGGTGGGTAGGAGCTATCAGACCCAGTACTTC. Translated: CSARRVGRSYQTQYF.

The J gene is TRBJ2-1, the V gene TRBV6-5, with D possibly called TRBD1 or TRBD2 (5 bases each). Trimming took 6 bases from V and 8 from J, leaving 8 bases between them. The CDR3 contains 11 residues. CDR1 and CDR2 (germline): MNHEY, SVGAGI. CDR3 DNA sequence: TGTGCCAGCAGCAGAGGGGATGAGCAGTTCTTC. Its translation: CASSRGDEQFF.

The chain joins TRBV3-1 to TRBJ2-2; D is perhaps TRBD1 (6 bases). The ends were cut back, 6 bases at V and 8 bases at J, with 10 bases in the middle. CDR1 is LGHDT, CDR2 YNNKEL, per germline (reference sequence). CDR3 length: 12 amino acids. CDR3 nucleotides: TGTGCCAGCAGTCGGGACAATGGGGAGCTGTTTTTT. It translates to CASSRDNGELFF.

The table lists this clonotype with many counts. The chain is built from TRBV24-1 and TRBJ2-3; D not resolved. The V gene lost 0 bases and the J gene lost 3 bases, with 6 bases spanning the gap. The germline gives CDR1 KGHDR, CDR2 SFDVKD. The CDR3 has 14 amino acids. This chain's CDR3 is CATSDLLGTDTQYF. The CDR3 nucleotides are TGTGCCACCAGTGATTTGTTGGGGACAGATACGCAGTATTTT.

CDR3 nucleotide sequence: TGTGCCAGCAGCTTCTCTGCACCACCCGGACAGTATAATTCACCCCTCCACTTT. This translates into CASSFSAPPGQYNSPLHF. The chain is built from TRBV11-2 and TRBJ1-6; tentative D call: TRBD1 (6 bases). CDR1 is SGHAT, CDR2 FQNNGV, per germline. The CDR3 contains 18 residues. Between the trimmed V and J ends, which lost 3 bases and 4 bases, there was a span of 19 bases.

This clonotype was found a few times. The chain uses TRBV7-9 and TRBJ1-1; D remains ambiguous. The V gene's germline CDR1 is SEHNR and CDR2 FQNEAQ (reference sequence). This CDR3 comprises 11 residues. V was cut by 4 bases and J by 8 bases, with 8 bases left in between. The CDR3 spells CASSYHIEAFF. DNA for the CDR3: TGTGCCAGCAGCTACCATATCGAAGCTTTCTTT.

V usage is TRBV2 and J usage is TRBJ2-3; D not certain. This CDR3 is built from 11 residues. With 8 bases removed from V and 7 bases from J, the gap between germline ends came to 10 bases. From germline, CDR1 is SNHLY and CDR2 FYNNEI. The CDR3 loop is CASGPAYTQYF. CDR3 bases: TGTGCCAGCGGTCCGGCTTATACGCAGTATTTT.

The genes are TRBV5-1 and TRBJ2-1; TRBD2 aligns across 11 bases. Germline loops: CDR1 SGHRS, CDR2 YFSETQ. The CDR3 extends over 16 amino acids. V was clipped by 0 bases and J by 2 bases; unmatched bases: 1. The DNA of the CDR3 is TGCGCCAGCAGCTTGGTGACTAGCGGGGCCTACAATGAGCAGTTCTTC. Translating it yields CASSLVTSGAYNEQFF.

The V and J genes are TRBV20-1 and TRBJ2-5; 7 bases map to TRBD2. With V trimmed by 4 bases and J by 0 bases, 11 bases remained unmatched. Germline lookup yields CDR1 DFQATT and CDR2 SNEGSKA (reference sequence). The CDR3 runs 16 residues. The chain's CDR3 is CSAIYPRAGDQETQYF. The CDR3 DNA reads as TGCAGTGCTATATACCCCCGGGCGGGAGACCAAGAGACCCAGTACTTC.

This clonotype has just a few counts. This sequence joins TRBV3-1 and TRBJ1-5, with D tentatively TRBD1 (6 bases). CDR3 size: 14 residues. Between the trimmed V and J ends, which lost 4 bases and 5 bases, there was a span of 12 bases. Germline CDR1 and CDR2: LGHDT and YNNKEL (reference sequence). The CDR3 DNA reads as TGTGCCAGCAGCCTACGCGCAGGGGATCAGCCCCAGCATTTT. Translation gives CASSLRAGDQPQHF.

This clonotype was seen ten or more times. The genes are TRBV6-1 and TRBJ2-5; the D gene is possibly TRBD1 (5 bases). CDR1 and CDR2 from the germline V gene are MNHNS and SASEGT. The length of the CDR3 is 14 residues. V dropped 7 bases and J dropped 1 base, with 13 bases sitting between them. The CDR3 is CASTLGHPQETQYF. The CDR3 nucleotides read TGTGCCAGCACCTTAGGACACCCCCAAGAGACCCAGTACTTC.

V is TRBV19 and J is TRBJ2-3, with 7 bases matching TRBD2. V was clipped by 4 bases and J by 2 bases; unmatched bases: 9. The CDR3 loop spans 16 amino acids. Germline values: CDR1 LNHDA, CDR2 SQIVND (reference sequence). CDR3: CASSTSRDYFTDTQYF. CDR3 nucleotides: TGTGCCAGTAGTACGTCCCGGGACTATTTCACAGATACGCAGTATTTT.

This clonotype was observed a handful of times. The CDR3 DNA is TGTGCCAGCAGCTTAGGTCTAGCGGGTAGCAATGAGCAGTTCTTC. Amino acid sequence: CASSLGLAGSNEQFF. This rearrangement joins TRBV7-9 to TRBJ2-1; 8 nucleotides line up with TRBD2. This CDR3 has 15 residues. Losses at the gene ends were 1 base for V and 6 bases for J; bases not matched to a gene: 5. CDR1 and CDR2 (germline): SEHNR, FQNEAQ (reference sequence). The whole variable domain, remainder taken from reference TRBV7-9 and TRBJ2-1, is DTGVSQNPRHKITKRGQNVTFRCDPISEHNRLYWYRQTLGQGPEFLTYFQNEAQLEKSRLLSDRFSAERPKGSFSTLEIQRTEQGDSAMYLCASSLGLAGSNEQFFGPGTRLTVL.

This clonotype was found a few times. The rearrangement joins TRBV2 to TRBJ1-4, with D uncertain. This CDR3 comprises 12 residues. Germline CDR1 SNHLY, CDR2 FYNNEI. Trimming shortened V by 2 bases and J by 2 bases, and 0 bases separated the two germline ends. The CDR3 DNA is TGTGCCAGCAGTGAAACTAATGAAAAACTGTTTTTT. This translates into CASSETNEKLFF.

The rearrangement links TRBV5-1 to TRBJ2-1; tentatively, D is TRBD1 (5 bases). This CDR3 has 16 residues. Germline-derived CDR1 and CDR2 are SGHRS and YFSETQ. V was clipped by 1 base and J by 8 bases, with 19 bases between them. CDR3 region: CASSLTTGMPGDEQFF. DNA for the CDR3: TGCGCCAGCAGCTTGACCACAGGCATGCCGGGTGATGAGCAGTTCTTC.

This clonotype has a single count. The chain is built from TRBV10-3 and TRBJ2-1; the D is unclear. CDR1 and CDR2 from the germline V gene are ENHRY and SYGVKD. This CDR3 contains 13 residues. The V end was cut by 3 bases, the J end by 8 bases, with 11 bases between. The CDR3 is CAISDNRVHEQFF. The DNA of the CDR3 is TGTGCCATCAGTGATAACCGGGTCCATGAGCAGTTCTTC.

The chain joins TRBV7-2 to TRBJ2-1; D not certain. The germline gives CDR1 SGHTA, CDR2 FQGNSA. The CDR3 is 14 residues long. V was clipped by 4 bases and J by 4 bases, with 11 bases between them. CDR3 residues: CASSSRVGYNEQFF. As DNA, the CDR3 is TGTGCCAGCAGCTCCCGGGTGGGGTACAATGAGCAGTTCTTC.

This clonotype was observed a few times. The V gene is TRBV4-1, the J gene TRBJ1-2, with 7 bases identical to TRBD1. V lost 4 bases, J lost 4 bases, and 9 bases stayed unmatched. The germline gives CDR1 MGHRA, CDR2 YSYEKL. This CDR3 has 15 residues. The CDR3 bases are TGCGCCAGCAGCCCTCCGGGACAGCGACCCTATGGCTACACCTTC. Protein product: CASSPPGQRPYGYTF.

The gene calls are TRBV3-1 and TRBJ2-1; 13 nucleotides line up with TRBD2. The CDR3 is 16 amino acids. The V gene end was trimmed by 4 bases and the J gene end by 5 bases; junction bases not matched to a gene: 5. From germline, CDR1 is LGHDT and CDR2 YNNKEL (reference sequence). CDR3 in amino acids: CASSLRTSGGNNEQFF. CDR3 nucleotide sequence: TGTGCCAGCAGCCTCAGGACTAGCGGGGGCAACAATGAGCAGTTCTTC.